This T cell receptor (beta chain) comes out of a study of blood T cell repertoires in COVID-19. Study overall: T cells, B-cell-depleted T cells, or PBMCs provided the cDNA or gDNA that served as material.

Sequenced by immunoSEQ multiplex PCR; TCRdb stores in-frame clones only, minus some. Of approximately 200,000 clones listed, approximately 88% are singletons. CDR1 is MDHEN, CDR2 SYDVKM, per germline. Trimming pared 6 bases from V and 1 base from J, leaving 9 bases between. The CDR3 extends over 13 amino acids. The V gene is TRBV28, the J gene TRBJ1-1; no clear D gene. Sequencing input: PBMCs or T cells enriched from blood (not recorded which). The clonotype originates from a young man with acute COVID-19. As DNA, the CDR3 is TGTGCCAGCAGGAAAACAGAGAACACTGAAGCTTTCTTT. Its protein is CASRKTENTEAFF.